A selection of T cell receptor beta chains follows, all from one sample in a study of post-analysis software for immune sequencing data. TCRdb called the PCR reads again in MiXCR, with one record for every CDR3 protein. Seen here are around 770,000 distinct CDR3 sequences, about 43% observed once, and the top ten hold approximately 5%. Sequenced material: blood. Source of these receptors: a girl aged 10-17 years with multiple sclerosis. Both conserved end residues are part of each CDR3. The order of the fields is V gene, D gene, clone size, J gene, CDR3 DNA, CDR3 protein. The D gene is left open where the match is weak. Clone size, where shown, is once, few, many, or a class for clones that have expanded.

V: TRBV7-2; D: NA; size: NA; J: TRBJ2-1; DNA: TGTGCCAGCAGTCCTAGCGAATATGAGCAGTTCTTC; CDR3: CASSPSEYEQFF
V: TRBV18; D: NA; size: few; J: TRBJ2-7; DNA: TGTGCCAGCTCACCACCAGAGGGGGCCTACGAGCAGTACTTC; CDR3: CASSPPEGAYEQYF
V: TRBV10-3; D: TRBD1; size: NA; J: TRBJ2-7; DNA: TGTGCCATCAGTGAGCAGGGGGCGGGAGAGCAGTACTTC; CDR3: CAISEQGAGEQYF
V: TRBV29-1; D: TRBD1; size: few; J: TRBJ2-5; DNA: TGCAGCGTTGATTTGACAGGGACAGGGGAGACCCAGTACTTC; CDR3: CSVDLTGTGETQYF
V: TRBV29-1; D: TRBD1; size: once; J: TRBJ2-3; DNA: TGCAGCGTTGATGCCCCTTGGGACAGAGGAAAGGGACCCGCAGATACGCAGTATTTT; CDR3: CSVDAPWDRGKGPADTQYF
V: TRBV7-9; D: TRBD1; size: NA; J: TRBJ1-1; DNA: TGTGCCAGCAGCTCGACAGGGGCTACCGCAAGGTCTGAAGCTTTCTTT; CDR3: CASSSTGATARSEAFF
V: TRBV13; D: NA; size: NA; J: TRBJ1-5; DNA: TGTGCCAGCAGCCCAAAAGGGGAGCCCCAGCATTTT; CDR3: CASSPKGEPQHF
V: TRBV20-1; D: TRBD2; size: few; J: TRBJ2-1; DNA: TGCAGTGCTAGAGATGGGGGGGGAGCGCTCTACTACAATGAGCAGTTCTTC; CDR3: CSARDGGGALYYNEQFF
V: TRBV7-9; D: NA; size: NA; J: TRBJ1-5; DNA: TGTGCCAGCAGCCGCGGGCAGAGTCATCAGCCCCAGCATTTT; CDR3: CASSRGQSHQPQHF
V: TRBV29-1; D: TRBD2; size: NA; J: TRBJ2-3; DNA: TGCAGCGTTGGGGTACTAGCGGGCACAGATACGCAGTATTTT; CDR3: CSVGVLAGTDTQYF
V: TRBV7-8; D: TRBD1; size: few; J: TRBJ2-7; DNA: TGTGCCAGCAGCTTAGGGACAGGGGTCCACGAGCAGTACTTC; CDR3: CASSLGTGVHEQYF
V: TRBV3-1; D: NA; size: NA; J: TRBJ2-7; DNA: TGTGTCAGCAGCCAGGGGACGAGGGGCTACGAGCAGTACTTC; CDR3: CVSSQGTRGYEQYF
V: TRBV10-2; D: NA; size: NA; J: TRBJ2-1; DNA: TGCGCCAGCAGTGATCGGCAGGAGGGCCTAAGGAATGAGCAGTTCTTC; CDR3: CASSDRQEGLRNEQFF
V: TRBV15; D: NA; size: NA; J: TRBJ2-1; DNA: TGTGCCACCAGTAAAGAACGGGAGTGGGCCTACAATGAGCAGTTCTTC; CDR3: CATSKEREWAYNEQFF
V: TRBV10-3; D: TRBD1; size: NA; J: TRBJ1-2; DNA: TGTGCCATCAGTGAGTTGGACAGGGCGCAAGGCGACTATGGCTACACCTTC; CDR3: CAISELDRAQGDYGYTF
V: TRBV28; D: NA; size: NA; J: TRBJ2-7; DNA: TGTGCCAGCAGTCCAAACAGGGACGAGCAGTACTTC; CDR3: CASSPNRDEQYF
V: TRBV9; D: TRBD2; size: NA; J: TRBJ2-1; DNA: TGTGCCAGCAGCACACATAGCGGGAGTGGCCACAATGAGCAGTTCTTC; CDR3: CASSTHSGSGHNEQFF
V: TRBV7-3; D: NA; size: NA; J: TRBJ1-6; DNA: TGTGCCAGCAGCTTAGAGGGACGGAGCAATTCACCCCTCCACTTT; CDR3: CASSLEGRSNSPLHF
V: TRBV6-6; D: NA; size: once; J: TRBJ1-1; DNA: TGTGCCAGCAGGACCCCCGGAGGGGAGGCGAACACTGAAGCTTTCTTT; CDR3: CASRTPGGEANTEAFF
V: TRBV20-1; D: TRBD1; size: NA; J: TRBJ2-6; DNA: TGCAGTGCTAGAGATATCGGACAGGGACAGGCACACTCTGGGGCCAACGTCCTGACTTTC; CDR3: CSARDIGQGQAHSGANVLTF
V: TRBV20-1; D: NA; size: NA; J: TRBJ2-7; DNA: TGCAGTATCGAACCACCGACATTCTCCTACGAGCAGTACTTC; CDR3: CSIEPPTFSYEQYF
V: TRBV12-3/TRBV12-4; D: NA; size: NA; J: TRBJ2-3; DNA: TGTGCCAGCAGTCACCCTGTGGGAGGGGGCCGAGATACGCAGTATTTT; CDR3: CASSHPVGGGRDTQYF
V: TRBV10-3; D: TRBD2; size: few; J: TRBJ2-1; DNA: TGTGCCATCAGTGATGTTCTAGCGGGATTACAACTCAATGAGCAGTTCTTC; CDR3: CAISDVLAGLQLNEQFF
V: TRBV30; D: NA; size: NA; J: TRBJ2-1; DNA: TGTGCCTGGAGTCCAGGATTTCCTAACAATGAGCAGTTCTTC; CDR3: CAWSPGFPNNEQFF
V: TRBV2; D: TRBD1; size: NA; J: TRBJ2-5; DNA: TGTGCCAGCAGGGGAGGACAGGGTTCGGCAGAGACCCAGTACTTC; CDR3: CASRGGQGSAETQYF
V: TRBV7-9; D: NA; size: once; J: TRBJ2-3; DNA: TGTGCCAGCAGCTTGGGGCAGGGGGGTCCCCTAAGGAGCACAGATACGCAGTATTTT; CDR3: CASSLGQGGPLRSTDTQYF
V: TRBV7-2; D: NA; size: NA; J: TRBJ1-2; DNA: TGTGCCAGCAGCCCCCCCTTCGGCTATGGCTACACCTTC; CDR3: CASSPPFGYGYTF
V: TRBV27; D: NA; size: few; J: TRBJ2-6; DNA: TGTGCCAGCAGTTTTTTTTATGCCCTCAACGGCTCTGGGGCCAACGTCCTGACTTTC; CDR3: CASSFFYALNGSGANVLTF
V: TRBV3-1; D: TRBD2; size: once; J: TRBJ2-1; DNA: TGTGCCAGCAGCCAAACCATGGGGACTAGTCTTTCACACAATGAGCAGTTCTTC; CDR3: CASSQTMGTSLSHNEQFF
V: TRBV29-1; D: NA; size: few; J: TRBJ1-1; DNA: TGCAGCGTTGTGGGGGACCTCACTGAAGCTTTCTTT; CDR3: CSVVGDLTEAFF
V: TRBV28; D: TRBD2; size: NA; J: TRBJ2-1; DNA: TGTGCCAGCAGTTTTGGCGGGAGGGCTAGCTATGAGCAGTTCTTC; CDR3: CASSFGGRASYEQFF
V: TRBV7-2; D: NA; size: NA; J: TRBJ2-3; DNA: TGTGCCAGCAGCTTATTTGGCGGGCTCACAGATACGCAGTATTTT; CDR3: CASSLFGGLTDTQYF
V: TRBV12-3/TRBV12-4; D: TRBD1; size: NA; J: TRBJ2-3; DNA: TGTGCCAGCAGTTTCCTCCCGGGGACAGGGGATAGCACAGATACGCAGTATTTT; CDR3: CASSFLPGTGDSTDTQYF
V: TRBV7-8; D: TRBD2; size: few; J: TRBJ2-1; DNA: TGTGCCAGCAGCGCGACCGGGACTACCCTCTACAATGAGCAGTTCTTC; CDR3: CASSATGTTLYNEQFF
V: TRBV21-1; D: NA; size: few; J: TRBJ2-7; DNA: TGTGCCAGCAGCATCCCGGAGACCTGCTACGAGCAGTACTTC; CDR3: CASSIPETCYEQYF
V: TRBV29-1; D: TRBD1; size: NA; J: TRBJ1-1; DNA: TGCAGCGTGGGGGGACAGGGGTACACTGAAGCTTTCTTT; CDR3: CSVGGQGYTEAFF
V: TRBV20-1; D: TRBD2; size: NA; J: TRBJ2-3; DNA: TGCAGTGCTGGCCTAGGTCTAGCGGGAGGGCCCCCAGATACGCAGTATTTT; CDR3: CSAGLGLAGGPPDTQYF
V: TRBV6-6; D: NA; size: few; J: TRBJ2-3; DNA: TGTGCCAGCACCCCACACGGTAGCACAGATACGCAGTATTTT; CDR3: CASTPHGSTDTQYF
V: TRBV27; D: TRBD2; size: NA; J: TRBJ2-3; DNA: TGTGCCAGCAGTTCCGACGGACTAGCGGTCACAGATACGCAGTATTTT; CDR3: CASSSDGLAVTDTQYF